Sequencing of this TCR beta chain was carried out in a study of T cells after yellow fever vaccination. The study, taken as a whole, reports: Shared CD4/CD8 clonotypes were a small share, likely from convergent recombination. Post-booster samples contained most primary-vaccination clones (about 95% CD4, roughly 88% CD8). The presence of abundant clonotypes contaminating from the bulk population was possible in FACS-sorted repertoires.

For TCR, cDNA came from 5'RACE template switching, which added a universal primer site and UMIs. TCRdb processed the 5' RACE reads anew with MiXCR; each CDR3 protein has one entry. The table has some 220,000 distinct CDR3 sequences, around 3.1% seen once. V gave up 1 base and J gave up 2 bases, with 3 bases separating them. CDR3 length: 13 amino acids. In germline, CDR1 is LNHNV, CDR2 YYDKDF (reference sequence). This clonotype has only a few counts. The antigen is not known. This specimen was CD4+ T cells sorted from PBMCs, taken 10 days after the yellow fever booster vaccination. The receptor's source is a man between 18 and 29 years old who received the YFV17D yellow fever vaccine. The chain combines TRBV15 with TRBJ1-5; D is unclear. CDR3: CATSRVGNQPQHF. The CDR3 coding sequence is TGTGCCACCAGCAGAGTTGGCAATCAGCCCCAGCATTTT.